Listed below are T cell receptor beta chains from one sample, sequenced in a study of cytomegalovirus exposure and HLA in healthy donors. Profiled with immunoSEQ multiplex PCR; TCRdb holds only in-frame clones, not every one. Among about 150,000 clones listed, 65% to 70% were seen once. Sequences were obtained from PBMCs. Every receptor here comes from a man in his thirties or forties in good health and CMV-seropositive. The CDR3 runs from the conserved cysteine through the conserved F or W. Clone size is given for some rows only: seen once, a few or many times, or a class if the clone is expanded.

clone size: -; J gene: TRBJ1-2; V gene: TRBV15; CDR3 protein: CATSTTSFVRGYTF
clone size: -; J gene: TRBJ2-3; V gene: TRBV6-1; CDR3 protein: CASRPDRVSDTQYF
clone size: -; J gene: TRBJ2-3; V gene: TRBV2; CDR3 protein: CASRGDPSGRALDTQYF
clone size: -; J gene: TRBJ2-7; V gene: TRBV5-1; CDR3 protein: CASSPAGTSHLKFSEQYF
clone size: -; J gene: TRBJ2-7; V gene: TRBV7-9; CDR3 protein: CASSSHVLEYEQYF
clone size: -; J gene: TRBJ2-3; V gene: TRBV28; CDR3 protein: CASSALAENTDTQYF
clone size: once; J gene: TRBJ1-6; V gene: TRBV30; CDR3 protein: CAWSVQGGGMSSPLHF
clone size: -; J gene: TRBJ2-5; V gene: TRBV2; CDR3 protein: CASITGGAAETQYF
clone size: -; J gene: TRBJ2-3; V gene: TRBV6-4; CDR3 protein: CASSQTGDTDTQYF
clone size: few; J gene: TRBJ2-3; V gene: TRBV29-1; CDR3 protein: CSVRLAGGSTDTQYF
clone size: few; J gene: TRBJ1-4; V gene: TRBV5-1; CDR3 protein: CASSFKGEGEKLFF
clone size: few; J gene: TRBJ2-1; V gene: TRBV7-8; CDR3 protein: CASSLGTSDYNEQFF
clone size: -; J gene: TRBJ2-7; V gene: TRBV30; CDR3 protein: CAWSKRGRTGSEQYF
clone size: once; J gene: TRBJ1-1; V gene: TRBV5-4; CDR3 protein: CASSGHREAFF
clone size: few; J gene: TRBJ2-1; V gene: TRBV19; CDR3 protein: CASSTRGTSGRNEQFF
clone size: -; J gene: TRBJ1-1; V gene: TRBV9; CDR3 protein: CASSVGGGGTEAFF
clone size: -; J gene: TRBJ2-1; V gene: TRBV5-8; CDR3 protein: CASRQERNEQFF
clone size: -; J gene: TRBJ2-5; V gene: TRBV19; CDR3 protein: CASSMQGWQETQYF
clone size: -; J gene: TRBJ1-5; V gene: TRBV25-1; CDR3 protein: CASSQRPQHF
clone size: -; J gene: TRBJ2-4; V gene: TRBV2; CDR3 protein: CASSGREAKNIQYF
clone size: -; J gene: TRBJ1-5; V gene: TRBV19; CDR3 protein: CASRGWGGNQPQHF
clone size: -; J gene: TRBJ2-7; V gene: TRBV28; CDR3 protein: CASSEGLAGDYEQYF
clone size: -; J gene: TRBJ2-7; V gene: TRBV27; CDR3 protein: CASSSGQGSAYEQYF
clone size: -; J gene: TRBJ1-4; V gene: TRBV27; CDR3 protein: CASSLGGKLFF
clone size: once; J gene: TRBJ2-1; V gene: TRBV2; CDR3 protein: CASRRQGAGAGGPREQFF
clone size: few; J gene: TRBJ1-1; V gene: TRBV7-3; CDR3 protein: CASSRSVNTEAFF
clone size: few; J gene: TRBJ1-3; V gene: TRBV19; CDR3 protein: CASSMRDSGNTIYF
clone size: -; J gene: TRBJ2-5; V gene: TRBV4-2; CDR3 protein: CASSEGLALVQETQYF
clone size: -; J gene: TRBJ2-2; V gene: TRBV7-3; CDR3 protein: CASSKPGLAGGESGELFF
clone size: -; J gene: TRBJ2-7; V gene: TRBV6-6; CDR3 protein: CASSYVSESSYEQYF
clone size: -; J gene: TRBJ2-2; V gene: TRBV18; CDR3 protein: CASSPREGTDTGELFF
clone size: -; J gene: TRBJ2-7; V gene: TRBV7-3; CDR3 protein: CASSLFGGQGAYEQYF
clone size: -; J gene: TRBJ1-4; V gene: TRBV7-9; CDR3 protein: CASSLIAGPTNEKLFF
clone size: -; J gene: TRBJ2-3; V gene: TRBV7-9; CDR3 protein: CASSNPDRGYDTQYF
clone size: -; J gene: TRBJ1-5; V gene: TRBV19; CDR3 protein: CASSITGASNQPQHF
clone size: few; J gene: TRBJ2-3; V gene: TRBV19; CDR3 protein: CASSITLTSGSVDTQYF
clone size: -; J gene: TRBJ2-5; V gene: TRBV5-4; CDR3 protein: CASSLVGGETQYF
clone size: -; J gene: TRBJ2-3; V gene: TRBV7-6; CDR3 protein: CASSAHPGTGDADTQYF
clone size: -; J gene: TRBJ2-7; V gene: TRBV6-6; CDR3 protein: CASSYFRTASYEQYF
clone size: -; J gene: TRBJ2-1; V gene: TRBV10-3; CDR3 protein: CAISGAKSSYNEQFF